A single sample gave rise to the 23 T cell receptor beta chains below, sequenced in a study of blood T cell repertoires in COVID-19. Data came from immunoSEQ multiplex PCR; TCRdb stores just in-frame clones and leaves some out. The table lists 40,000 or so clones, approximately 90% of them singletons. Input material: peripheral blood. These receptors were obtained from a woman aged 25 to 39 in a cohort sampled during active COVID-19.

CDR3 sequence reads: CASRDRGVQPQHF. The CDR3 DNA sequence: TGTGCCAGCCGTGACCGGGGGGTTCAGCCCCAGCATTTT. V gene TRBV28 combines with J gene TRBJ1-5, with D tentatively TRBD1 (5 bases). V dropped 8 bases and J dropped 6 bases, with 14 bases sitting between them. This CDR3 is 13 amino acids long. The germline gives CDR1 MDHEN, CDR2 SYDVKM.

The chain employs TRBV5-6 and TRBJ2-4, with 8 bases matching TRBD1. CDR1 and CDR2 from the germline V gene are SGHDT and YYEEEE. The V and J ends lost 1 base and 0 bases, in that order; junction bases with no gene match: 12. This CDR3 spans 19 amino acids. In nucleotides, the CDR3 is TGTGCCAGCAGCTTGTTGGCAGGGGGCGAGATGCTAGCCAAAAACATTCAGTACTTC. Translation gives CASSLLAGGEMLAKNIQYF.

The V and J genes are TRBV7-2 and TRBJ2-5; 14 nucleotides line up with TRBD2. Germline V lookup: CDR1 SGHTA, CDR2 FQGNSA. The CDR3 loop spans 17 amino acids. J was trimmed by 4 bases and V by 1 base; bases with no gene match: 5. CDR3 amino acids: CASSLGLAGGKRETQYF. The CDR3 DNA reads TGTGCCAGCAGCTTAGGACTAGCGGGAGGGAAAAGAGAGACCCAGTACTTC.

The chain combines TRBV15 with TRBJ2-2; D gene uncertain. This CDR3 has 14 residues. Germline-derived CDR1 and CDR2 are LNHNV and YYDKDF (reference sequence). Trimming removed 8 bases from V and 0 bases from J, with 10 bases in between. CDR3 residues: CATVRGTNTGELFF. CDR3 nucleotide sequence: TGTGCCACCGTGCGCGGAACGAACACCGGGGAGCTGTTTTTT.

The chain links TRBV9 to TRBJ1-2; 7 bases fit TRBD1. This CDR3 spans 15 amino acids. V was clipped by 4 bases and J by 4 bases; unmatched bases: 10. Germline V gene data show CDR1 as SGDLS and CDR2 as YYNGEE. The CDR3 here is CASSPTTGDSYGYTF. DNA of the CDR3: TGTGCCAGCAGCCCCACAACAGGGGACTCCTATGGCTACACCTTC. Variable domain in full (rest from reference TRBV9 and TRBJ1-2): DSGVTQTPKHLITATGQRVTLRCSPRSGDLSVYWYQQSLDQGLQFLIQYYNGEERAKGNILERFSAQQFPDLHSELNLSSLELGDSALYFCASSPTTGDSYGYTFGSGTRLTVV.

This clone was picked up a small number of times. The chain couples TRBV19 to TRBJ1-1; the match to TRBD1 covers 9 bases. V was pared by 3 bases and J by 5 bases, with 7 bases of the junction left unmatched. This CDR3 spans 15 amino acids. In germline, CDR1 is LNHDA, CDR2 SQIVND (reference sequence). CDR3 protein: CASSIRTGEGTEAFF. The CDR3 coding sequence is TGTGCCAGTAGTATTCGGACAGGGGAGGGAACTGAAGCTTTCTTT.

This clone turned up a few times. J is TRBJ1-1 and V is TRBV6-5; a possible D gene is TRBD1 (5 bases). The V and J ends lost 7 bases and 6 bases respectively, with 18 bases between them. The length of the CDR3 is 14 residues. Germline V gene sequence: CDR1 MNHEY, CDR2 SVGAGI. CDR3 DNA: TGTGCCAGCACCAAGGGGAGGGGTGATGCTGAAGCTTTCTTT. Its protein is CASTKGRGDAEAFF.

This sequence joins TRBV7-9 and TRBJ2-3, with D unclear. Germline CDR1 reads SEHNR; CDR2 reads FQNEAQ (reference sequence). The CDR3 totals 11 residues. Trimming removed 5 bases from V and 2 bases from J, with 2 bases in between. The CDR3 sequence: CASSLTDTQYF. As DNA, the CDR3 is TGTGCCAGCAGCCTCACAGATACGCAGTATTTT.

This sequence joins TRBV10-3 and TRBJ2-7; a possible D gene is TRBD2 (6 bases). The CDR3 is 14 residues long. Germline V gene lookup returns CDR1 ENHRY and CDR2 SYGVKD. Trimming took 3 bases from V and 5 from J, leaving 14 bases between them. The CDR3 bases are TGTGCCATCAGTGACTCGACTAGACCCCACGAGCAGTACTTC. This sequence encodes CAISDSTRPHEQYF.

The V call is TRBV11-3, the J call TRBJ2-5, with D possibly being TRBD2 (8 bases). Germline CDR1 is SGHNT and CDR2 is YENEEA. The V gene lost 5 bases and the J gene lost 5 bases, with 18 bases spanning the gap. This CDR3 contains 15 residues. The CDR3 nucleotides are TGTGCCAGCAGCCCCGGGGGGGGACAGAGGGAGACCCAGTACTTC. This sequence encodes CASSPGGGQRETQYF.

This clone was counted a single time. The V call is TRBV12-3 or TRBV12-4, the J call TRBJ1-1; a possible D gene is TRBD1 (6 bases). With 6 bases removed from V and 0 bases from J, the gap between germline ends came to 8 bases. The CDR3 length is 13 residues. CDR3 loop: CASSRTVNTEAFF. CDR3 DNA: TGTGCCAGCAGCCGGACAGTGAACACTGAAGCTTTCTTT.

With regard to this clone: Other DNA sequences in this sample translate to the same CDR3. The V and J genes are TRBV10-3 and TRBJ1-1, with TRBD1 matching over 7 bases. The CDR3 sequence is 14 residues long. V shed 6 bases, J shed 0 bases, and the junction held 4 bases outside the gene matches. Germline V gene lookup returns CDR1 ENHRY and CDR2 SYGVKD. CDR3 region: CAIRRQGMNTEAFF. Here the CDR3 DNA reads TGTGCCATCAGGAGACAGGGAATGAACACTGAAGCTTTCTTT.

Only one count was recorded for this clone. The chain has TRBV10-3 and TRBJ2-7, with 10 positions matching TRBD1. Germline V gene sequence: CDR1 ENHRY, CDR2 SYGVKD. V was clipped by 2 bases and J by 4 bases; unmatched bases: 5. This CDR3 comprises 15 residues. The CDR3 DNA reads as TGTGCCATCAGTGAGGAAGGGACAGGGGATTACGAGCAGTACTTC. Its protein product is CAISEEGTGDYEQYF.

CDR3 bases: TGTGCCAGCAACATTCAGCCCCAGCATTTT. As protein: CASNIQPQHF. The chain joins TRBV28 to TRBJ1-5; no clear D gene. CDR1 MDHEN and CDR2 SYDVKM come from the germline V gene. V was trimmed by 7 bases and J by 6 bases, leaving 4 bases between them. The CDR3 consists of 10 residues.

The V and J genes are TRBV2 and TRBJ1-2; D uncertain. The CDR3 runs 14 residues. The ends were cut back, 3 bases at V and 8 bases at J, with 16 bases in the middle. Germline V gene sequence: CDR1 SNHLY, CDR2 FYNNEI. The CDR3 DNA is TGTGCCAGCAGTGAGGGCAAGACGGTAATGGGCTACACCTTC. Amino acids: CASSEGKTVMGYTF.

The V gene is TRBV6-5, the J gene TRBJ2-1; tentative D call: TRBD1 (6 bases). The germline V gene encodes CDR1 MNHEY and CDR2 SVGAGI. The CDR3 sequence is 12 residues long. Trimming cost V 5 bases and J 9 bases, with 11 bases left between them. The CDR3 protein is CASSKQGIEQFF. The CDR3 DNA reads as TGTGCCAGCAGTAAACAGGGAATTGAGCAGTTCTTC.

The chain couples TRBV7-2 to TRBJ2-7, with TRBD1 as a possible D gene (6 bases). V was shortened by 0 bases and J by 6 bases, with 24 bases between the two germline ends. This CDR3 is 18 amino acids long. CDR1 SGHTA and CDR2 FQGNSA come from the germline V gene. The CDR3 DNA reads TGTGCCAGCAGCTTAGCTCTAAGACAGGCGCTTTTGAAGGGCGAGCAGTACTTC. It codes for CASSLALRQALLKGEQYF.

Concerning this clone itself: Sequence at one end of the junction differs from germline and may be a read error. This chain uses TRBV7-7 with TRBJ2-2; possibly TRBD2 for D (5 bases). Germline V gene sequence: CDR1 SSHAT, CDR2 FNYEAQ (reference sequence). The CDR3 spans 15 residues. DNA for the CDR3: TGTGCTAGCAGTTTGAGGGCAGGGAACACCGGGGAGCTGTTTTTT. It codes for CASSLRAGNTGELFF.

The gene calls are TRBV25-1 and TRBJ2-7; 7 bases match TRBD1. Germline lookup yields CDR1 MGHDK and CDR2 SYGVNS. V was clipped by 7 bases and J by 6 bases; unmatched bases: 15. There are 15 residues in the CDR3. Written as DNA, the CDR3 is TGTGCCAGCACGCCCCGGGAAGGGGGCATAGGCGAGCAGTACTTC. Protein: CASTPREGGIGEQYF.

The chain has TRBV6-5 and TRBJ1-1; 7 nucleotides line up with TRBD1. Germline V gene data show CDR1 as MNHEY and CDR2 as SVGAGI. Germline trimming cut 7 bases from V and 1 base from J; bases unmatched to any gene: 6. This CDR3 spans 14 amino acids. Here the CDR3 DNA reads TGTGCCAGCAAAACCGGGACAGCGAACACTGAAGCTTTCTTT. Translating it yields CASKTGTANTEAFF.

V and J are TRBV7-6 and TRBJ2-1, with 11 bases aligning to TRBD2. This CDR3 region has 17 residues. Germline CDR1 SGHVS, CDR2 FNYEAQ. The ends lost 2 bases at V and 9 bases at J; junction bases unmatched: 12. CDR3 loop: CASSLTPPLAGVGEQFF. In nucleotides, the CDR3 is TGTGCCAGCAGCTTAACCCCCCCACTAGCGGGAGTCGGTGAGCAGTTCTTC.

Here the CDR3 reads CASSASRGNEKLFF. The DNA for the CDR3 is TGTGCCAGCAGTGCGAGCAGGGGTAATGAAAAACTGTTTTTT. This chain links TRBV2 with TRBJ1-4; possibly TRBD1 for D (6 bases). Between the trimmed V and J ends, which lost 4 bases and 4 bases, there was a span of 10 bases. CDR3 length equals 14 residues. Germline V lookup: CDR1 SNHLY, CDR2 FYNNEI. Combining the CDR3 with reference TRBV2 and TRBJ1-4 gives the whole variable domain EPEVTQTPSHQVTQMGQEVILRCVPISNHLYFYWYRQILGQKVEFLVSFYNNEISEKSEIFDDQFSVERPDGSNFTLKIRSTKLEDSAMYFCASSASRGNEKLFFGSGTQLSVL.

V gene TRBV24-1 combines with J gene TRBJ1-6; 12 bases line up with TRBD1. The junction had 8 bases not matched to a gene; V was cut back by 3 bases and J by 6 bases. The germline gives CDR1 KGHDR, CDR2 SFDVKD. The CDR3 contains 18 residues. DNA for the CDR3: TGTGCCACCAGTGATCACGCGTCGGGACAGGGGGCTAATTCACCCCTCCACTTT. As protein: CATSDHASGQGANSPLHF.